The rows below give T cell receptor beta chains drawn from one sample of a study of OX40 agonist ivuxolimab in advanced cancers. Some clones are missing from TCRdb's copy, which holds only in-frame ones; the method was immunoSEQ multiplex PCR. Of around 60,000 clones listed, approximately 91% were seen once; the top ten hold approximately 0.8%. The sequences come from CD4+ or CD8+ T cells sorted from blood, collected in a trial of the OX40 agonist ivuxolimab. These receptors were taken from an adult with an advanced solid tumor such as melanoma, head and neck, liver or kidney cancer. The CDR3 runs from the conserved cysteine through the conserved F or W. The D gene is left open where the match is weak. A row's size may be missing; if present it is once, few, many or a size class.

j_gene: TRBJ1-3
v_gene: TRBV28
abundance: NA
d_gene: NA
CDR3nt: TGTGCCAGCAGTACATCAACAGGTCGCTCTGGAAACACCATATATTTT
CDR3aa: CASSTSTGRSGNTIYF

j_gene: TRBJ1-3
v_gene: TRBV6-1
abundance: NA
d_gene: NA
CDR3nt: TGTGCCAGCAGTGAAGCGGGGGCCGGAAACACCATATATTTT
CDR3aa: CASSEAGAGNTIYF

j_gene: TRBJ1-3
v_gene: TRBV5-1
abundance: once
d_gene: NA
CDR3nt: TGCGCCAGCAGCCCCGGGGGAGTTGCTGGAAACACCATATATTTT
CDR3aa: CASSPGGVAGNTIYF

j_gene: TRBJ1-1
v_gene: TRBV21-1
abundance: few
d_gene: NA
CDR3nt: TGTGCCAGCAGCAAAACTAATTCCGGACCGAACACTGAAGCTTTCTTT
CDR3aa: CASSKTNSGPNTEAFF

j_gene: TRBJ1-2
v_gene: TRBV6-5
abundance: NA
d_gene: NA
CDR3nt: TGTGCCAGCAGTGGCAGGAATTCCTATGGCTACACCTTC
CDR3aa: CASSGRNSYGYTF

j_gene: TRBJ1-3
v_gene: TRBV27
abundance: NA
d_gene: NA
CDR3nt: TGTGCCAGCATGGGAGGGGCCTCTGGAAACACCATATATTTT
CDR3aa: CASMGGASGNTIYF

j_gene: TRBJ2-2
v_gene: TRBV25-1
abundance: NA
d_gene: TRBD1
CDR3nt: TGTGCCAGCAGGGGTGGGACAGGGAACACCGGGGAGCTGTTTTTT
CDR3aa: CASRGGTGNTGELFF

j_gene: TRBJ2-7
v_gene: TRBV9
abundance: NA
d_gene: TRBD2
CDR3nt: TGTGCCAGCAGCGTACGCGCGGAGGGACTAGGAGACCACGAGCAGTACTTC
CDR3aa: CASSVRAEGLGDHEQYF

j_gene: TRBJ2-2
v_gene: TRBV11-2
abundance: NA
d_gene: TRBD2
CDR3nt: TGTGCCAGCAGCTTAGGACTAGCAGACACCGGGGAGCTGTTTTTT
CDR3aa: CASSLGLADTGELFF

j_gene: TRBJ2-7
v_gene: TRBV5-6
abundance: once
d_gene: TRBD1
CDR3nt: TGTGCCAGCAGCTTGGATGTGAGAGACAGGGGAAACGAGCAGTACTTC
CDR3aa: CASSLDVRDRGNEQYF

j_gene: TRBJ2-7
v_gene: TRBV13
abundance: NA
d_gene: NA
CDR3nt: TGTGCCAGCAGCTCGGGACGGCGCCGTGACGAGCAGTACTTC
CDR3aa: CASSSGRRRDEQYF

j_gene: TRBJ1-6
v_gene: TRBV2
abundance: NA
d_gene: NA
CDR3nt: TGTGCCAGCAGTGAAGTTGCGGTGTATAATTCACCCCTCCACTTT
CDR3aa: CASSEVAVYNSPLHF

j_gene: TRBJ2-5
v_gene: TRBV7-6
abundance: once
d_gene: NA
CDR3nt: TGTGCCAGCAGCTCCTCCGGGCCACCGGGAACCCAGTACTTC
CDR3aa: CASSSSGPPGTQYF

j_gene: TRBJ2-1
v_gene: TRBV19
abundance: NA
d_gene: TRBD2
CDR3nt: TGTGCCAGTAGTCCCAGCGGGGGGCGTTACAATGAGCAGTTCTTC
CDR3aa: CASSPSGGRYNEQFF

j_gene: TRBJ2-7
v_gene: TRBV7-8
abundance: NA
d_gene: NA
CDR3nt: TGTGCCAGCAGCACAATACAGGGATCCGGCGAGCAGTACTTC
CDR3aa: CASSTIQGSGEQYF

j_gene: TRBJ2-5
v_gene: TRBV7-6
abundance: NA
d_gene: NA
CDR3nt: TGTGCCAGCAGCTTAGACGGGGGGACCCAGTACTTC
CDR3aa: CASSLDGGTQYF

j_gene: TRBJ1-6
v_gene: TRBV7-2
abundance: NA
d_gene: TRBD1
CDR3nt: TGTGCCAGCAGCTTAGAGGTTAACAGGGGACCCCTCCACTTT
CDR3aa: CASSLEVNRGPLHF

j_gene: TRBJ2-7
v_gene: TRBV18
abundance: once
d_gene: TRBD1
CDR3nt: TGTGCCAGCTCACCACCGGGGACAGGCTACGAGCAGTACTTC
CDR3aa: CASSPPGTGYEQYF

j_gene: TRBJ2-3
v_gene: TRBV4-3
abundance: NA
d_gene: NA
CDR3nt: TGCGCCAGCAGCCATTTACCCAGCACAGATACGCAGTATTTT
CDR3aa: CASSHLPSTDTQYF

j_gene: TRBJ2-1
v_gene: TRBV9
abundance: NA
d_gene: NA
CDR3nt: TGTGCCAGCAGCGTAGGGCCAACTAACTCCTACAATGAGCAGTTCTTC
CDR3aa: CASSVGPTNSYNEQFF

j_gene: TRBJ2-5
v_gene: TRBV6-1
abundance: NA
d_gene: NA
CDR3nt: TGTGCCAGCAGTCATGGACAGCGGGAGACCCAGTACTTC
CDR3aa: CASSHGQRETQYF

j_gene: TRBJ1-1
v_gene: TRBV5-8
abundance: NA
d_gene: NA
CDR3nt: TGTGCCAGCTCACTCACGGACGGGTGGACTGAAGCTTTCTTT
CDR3aa: CASSLTDGWTEAFF

j_gene: TRBJ2-2
v_gene: TRBV4-1
abundance: NA
d_gene: NA
CDR3nt: TGCGCCAGCAGCCCAAGGCGGGACCGGGCGTCCACCGGGGAGCTGTTTTTT
CDR3aa: CASSPRRDRASTGELFF

j_gene: TRBJ2-1
v_gene: TRBV5-4
abundance: few
d_gene: TRBD2
CDR3nt: TGTGCCAGCAGCGGACAGCTAGCGGGGGATTCCTACAATGAGCAGTTCTTC
CDR3aa: CASSGQLAGDSYNEQFF

j_gene: TRBJ1-3
v_gene: TRBV27
abundance: NA
d_gene: NA
CDR3nt: TGTGCCAGTTGGCGGAGAGGTGGAAACACCATATATTTT
CDR3aa: CASWRRGGNTIYF

j_gene: TRBJ1-4
v_gene: TRBV6-1
abundance: NA
d_gene: NA
CDR3nt: TGTGCCAGCAGTGAAAGGGACATGTCTGAAAAACTGTTTTTT
CDR3aa: CASSERDMSEKLFF

j_gene: TRBJ2-3
v_gene: TRBV5-1
abundance: NA
d_gene: NA
CDR3nt: TGCGCCAGCAGCTTGAGCAGCGGAGACACAGATACGCAGTATTTT
CDR3aa: CASSLSSGDTDTQYF

j_gene: TRBJ2-1
v_gene: TRBV19
abundance: few
d_gene: TRBD1
CDR3nt: TGTGCCAGTAGTATAGATCTAGGGACAGGGGTTGAGCAGTTCTTC
CDR3aa: CASSIDLGTGVEQFF

j_gene: TRBJ2-7
v_gene: TRBV6-6
abundance: NA
d_gene: NA
CDR3nt: TGTGCCAGCAGTTACGGGATGCGCTCCTACGAGCAGTACTTC
CDR3aa: CASSYGMRSYEQYF

j_gene: TRBJ2-7
v_gene: TRBV6-5
abundance: NA
d_gene: NA
CDR3nt: TGTGCCAAGGCCGAGGGGAGCCACGAGCAGTACTTC
CDR3aa: CAKAEGSHEQYF

j_gene: TRBJ2-3
v_gene: TRBV15
abundance: once
d_gene: NA
CDR3nt: TGTGCCACCAGCAGAGATACTCGAGAGGCAGATACGCAGTATTTT
CDR3aa: CATSRDTREADTQYF

j_gene: TRBJ1-2
v_gene: TRBV19
abundance: NA
d_gene: NA
CDR3nt: TGTGCCAGTAGTATCGGAAGGGGCGCCGGCCATGGCTACACCTTC
CDR3aa: CASSIGRGAGHGYTF

j_gene: TRBJ1-4
v_gene: TRBV28
abundance: NA
d_gene: NA
CDR3nt: TGTGCCAGCAGTCGAACAGGGTCAACTAATGAAAAACTGTTTTTT
CDR3aa: CASSRTGSTNEKLFF

j_gene: TRBJ2-1
v_gene: TRBV4-3
abundance: NA
d_gene: NA
CDR3nt: TGCGCCAGCAGCCAAGGAATAGAGCGACGCAATGAGCAGTTCTTC
CDR3aa: CASSQGIERRNEQFF

j_gene: TRBJ2-2
v_gene: TRBV20-1
abundance: NA
d_gene: NA
CDR3nt: TGCAGTGCTGACAGGACCGGGGAGCTGTTTTTT
CDR3aa: CSADRTGELFF

j_gene: TRBJ1-4
v_gene: TRBV6-1
abundance: few
d_gene: NA
CDR3nt: TGTGCCAGCAGGGCTACGGGGCGGGAAAAACTGTTTTTT
CDR3aa: CASRATGREKLFF

j_gene: TRBJ2-6
v_gene: TRBV5-1
abundance: NA
d_gene: TRBD1
CDR3nt: TGCGCCAGCAGCGGGATCGGGACAGGGATGAGCTCTGGGGCCAACGTCCTGACTTTC
CDR3aa: CASSGIGTGMSSGANVLTF

j_gene: TRBJ2-5
v_gene: TRBV18
abundance: NA
d_gene: TRBD1
CDR3nt: TGTGCCAGCTCACCACAGAAGGGACAGGGGATGGAGACCCAGTACTTC
CDR3aa: CASSPQKGQGMETQYF

j_gene: TRBJ2-4
v_gene: TRBV5-1
abundance: NA
d_gene: NA
CDR3nt: TGCGCCAGCAGCTTGGAAGCCGGATTAAACATTCAGTACTTC
CDR3aa: CASSLEAGLNIQYF

j_gene: TRBJ2-5
v_gene: TRBV5-1
abundance: once
d_gene: NA
CDR3nt: TGCGCCAGCAGCTTGGACAGATATACGCAAGAGACCCAGTACTTC
CDR3aa: CASSLDRYTQETQYF

j_gene: TRBJ2-7
v_gene: TRBV15
abundance: NA
d_gene: NA
CDR3nt: TGTGCCACCAGCAGAGATATAGGCCCCAACGAGCAGTACTTC
CDR3aa: CATSRDIGPNEQYF

j_gene: TRBJ1-5
v_gene: TRBV10-3
abundance: once
d_gene: TRBD1
CDR3nt: TGTGCCATCAGTGACGGACAGGTTAGCAATCAGCCCCAGCATTTT
CDR3aa: CAISDGQVSNQPQHF

j_gene: TRBJ1-5
v_gene: TRBV7-2
abundance: NA
d_gene: NA
CDR3nt: TGTGCCAGCAGCTTAGCGCACAGCAATCAGCCCCAGCATTTT
CDR3aa: CASSLAHSNQPQHF

j_gene: TRBJ2-7
v_gene: TRBV19
abundance: NA
d_gene: NA
CDR3nt: TGTGCCAGTAGTGTAACGGGGGGCCCGGGCGAGCAGTACTTC
CDR3aa: CASSVTGGPGEQYF

j_gene: TRBJ1-5
v_gene: TRBV7-2
abundance: few
d_gene: NA
CDR3nt: TGTGCCAGCAGCTTAATTTCCGGGAGCAGGAGCAATCAGCCCCAGCATTTT
CDR3aa: CASSLISGSRSNQPQHF

j_gene: TRBJ2-2
v_gene: TRBV18
abundance: NA
d_gene: NA
CDR3nt: TGTGCCAGCTCAAAAGGACCCACCGGGGAGCTGTTTTTT
CDR3aa: CASSKGPTGELFF

j_gene: TRBJ2-2
v_gene: TRBV11-2
abundance: NA
d_gene: TRBD2
CDR3nt: TGTGCCAGCAGCTCGGGACTAGCTTTCTCCGGGGAGCTGTTTTTT
CDR3aa: CASSSGLAFSGELFF

j_gene: TRBJ2-2
v_gene: TRBV6-1
abundance: NA
d_gene: NA
CDR3nt: TGTGCCAGCAGACTAGTTCACACCGGGGAGCTGTTTTTT
CDR3aa: CASRLVHTGELFF

j_gene: TRBJ2-3
v_gene: TRBV7-8
abundance: NA
d_gene: TRBD1
CDR3nt: TGTGCCAGCAGCCCCCGGGACAGGGCTTTTGGTACGCAGTATTTT
CDR3aa: CASSPRDRAFGTQYF

j_gene: TRBJ1-3
v_gene: TRBV2
abundance: few
d_gene: NA
CDR3nt: TGTGCCAGCAGTGCGGCAGCTGGAAACACCATATATTTT
CDR3aa: CASSAAAGNTIYF

j_gene: TRBJ1-5
v_gene: TRBV5-8
abundance: NA
d_gene: NA
CDR3nt: TGTGCCAGCGGGCGGGGTGGCAATCAGCCCCAGCATTTT
CDR3aa: CASGRGGNQPQHF

j_gene: TRBJ2-3
v_gene: TRBV21-1
abundance: few
d_gene: NA
CDR3nt: TGTGCCAGCAGCAAAGAAGCGGGGCGAACAGATACGCAGTATTTT
CDR3aa: CASSKEAGRTDTQYF

j_gene: TRBJ2-7
v_gene: TRBV6-5
abundance: NA
d_gene: TRBD1
CDR3nt: TGTGCCAGCAGTTACGGGAGGACAGGGAGCTACGAGCAGTACTTC
CDR3aa: CASSYGRTGSYEQYF

j_gene: TRBJ1-1
v_gene: TRBV29-1
abundance: NA
d_gene: TRBD1
CDR3nt: TGCAGCGTTGAAGACGGTGGGACAGGGGGCATTGAAGCTTTCTTT
CDR3aa: CSVEDGGTGGIEAFF

j_gene: TRBJ1-1
v_gene: TRBV5-1
abundance: NA
d_gene: NA
CDR3nt: TGCGCCAGCAGCTTTTCCCAGAACACTGAAGCTTTCTTT
CDR3aa: CASSFSQNTEAFF